This T cell receptor beta chain was recovered during a study of T cells in Graves' hyperthyroidism and ophthalmopathy. Study-wide results and limits: Through a model of 13 V-J features, ophthalmopathy was separated from stable hyperthyroidism.

This clonotype was seen more than once but under ten times. Its target is unknown. TCR beta CDR3 region amplification was performed from RNA transcripts. Initially, a first-round RT-PCR of the TCR CDR3 employed the HTBI primer set. TCRdb used MiXCR to reprocess the multiplex PCR reads, holding one entry per CDR3 protein. The profile shows about 560,000 distinct CDR3 sequences, about a sixth of them singletons. Diagnoses used clinical symptoms, serum thyroxine and TRAb, thyroid ultrasound and orbital computed tomography. Material for sequencing was blood. The source of this sequence is a woman under 40 with Graves' hyperthyroidism.

The CDR3 reads CASSQERAGVYAGELFF. CDR3 nucleotides: TGCGCCAGCAGCCAAGAAAGGGCTGGGGTCTACGCCGGGGAGCTGTTTTTT. The J gene is TRBJ2-2, the V gene TRBV4-1; D is ambiguous. This CDR3 spans 17 amino acids. Trimming shortened V by 0 bases and J by 6 bases, and 17 bases separated the two germline ends. Germline V gene sequence: CDR1 MGHRA, CDR2 YSYEKL.